The entry that follows covers one T cell receptor beta chain sequence. Its antigen is not known. The data belong to a study of blood T cells in healthy people across ages. Points from the study as a whole: PBMC samples, being unsorted, prevented any conclusive comparison of naive and antigen-experienced cells.

Germline V CDR1 and CDR2: SQVTM, ANQGSEA. CDR3 length: 14 residues. V lost 6 bases, J lost 6 bases, and 21 bases lay in between. With a J-beta primer mix and a sample-barcoded 5' primer, a second PCR ran about 6 to 11 cycles. Each cDNA molecule, via a template-switch adaptor with 12 random nucleotides, was tagged. All samples gave at least 2.5 million CDR3-containing paired-end reads. TCRdb analysed the 5' RACE reads with MiXCR anew, one entry per CDR3 protein. This repertoire shows over 1,300,000 distinct CDR3 sequences, roughly 64% found once; its top ten account for 6.5% to 8%. Drawing of peripheral blood yielded 8.5 to 10 milliliters from each donor.

The chain has TRBV29-1 and TRBJ2-7, with TRBD1 as a possible D gene (6 bases). Specimen: blood. This receptor was taken from a man younger than 35 in good health. The CDR3 is CSVSTGRVSSEQYF. The CDR3 nucleotides are TGCAGCGTGTCTACAGGGCGCGTTAGTAGCGAGCAGTACTTC.